This T cell receptor beta chain was identified during a study of Ad26.COV2.S vaccination and SARS-CoV-2 variants. Study-wide context: Sample donor was a member of the COV1001 Ad26.COV2.S trial arm.

Stated treatment: 15 to 20 received Ad26.COV2.S at low or high dose, single or two shots; about 5 received placebo; per-sample allocation not given. The study sampled participants on day 63 after the first vaccine or placebo injection. Whoever gave the sample was an adult aged 18-55 years in Boston. Concerning this clone: What it binds is not known.

General study points: CD8+ and CD4+ T cells specific for spike reportedly responded with substantial breadth after vaccination. For non-spike TCRs, breadth in vaccine recipients resembled that in placebo recipients.

V shed 4 bases and J 4 bases; nucleotides not matched to a gene: 12. Germline CDR1 and CDR2: LNHDA and SQIVND (reference sequence). The CDR3 totals 16 residues. Method: immunoSEQ multiplex PCR; TCRdb's copy keeps in-frame clones and lacks some. The data contain about 680,000 clones, around 92% of them singletons. This chain links TRBV19 with TRBJ2-5, with TRBD1 identical over 7 bases. This material consisted of peripheral blood, taken in a trial of Ad26.COV2.S vaccine versus placebo. The TCR comes from a person between 18 and 59 years old who received the Ad26.COV2.S COVID-19 vaccine or a placebo. The CDR3 here is CASSTRDRSVAETQYF. The CDR3, as DNA: TGTGCCAGTAGTACCCGGGACAGATCGGTAGCAGAGACCCAGTACTTC.